This entry concerns a single T cell receptor beta chain. No antigen is known for it. Collection occurred without any documented infections or immune events in donors. This sample stems from a study of identifying expanded T cells in peripheral blood. Study-level findings and limits: Across healthy donors, higher total template counts meant significantly greater approximately two-week count variance. Differentially abundant clones: around 1.2 between replicates, around 17 at approximately 14 days, approximately 18 at four.

Only in-frame clones appear in the TCRdb table, and some are missing; sequencing was by immunoSEQ multiplex PCR. The sample contains approximately 75,000 clones, roughly 88% of which appear only once. The V gene end was trimmed by 0 bases and the J gene end by 6 bases; junction bases not matched to a gene: 7. This CDR3 comprises 16 residues. The germline gives CDR1 LGHNA, CDR2 YNFKEQ. The chain recombines TRBV4-2 with TRBJ2-1; 8 bases agree with TRBD2. The sample taken for sequencing was blood. This receptor was taken from a person between 18 and 70 years old in good health. The CDR3: CASSQEPGGTLNEQFF. In DNA, the CDR3 is TGTGCCAGCAGCCAAGAACCGGGGGGGACTCTCAATGAGCAGTTCTTC.